The TCR beta chain described here comes from a study of molecular identifiers for immune sequencing clone quantification. As regards this clonotype: This may arise from a read error, as a much more abundant clone is one base away. The conserved phenylalanine or tryptophan is not found at the CDR3 terminus, so this likely reflects a read error.

Both previously described methods and listed TCR primers were employed to make bulk TCR libraries. TCRdb re-called the PCR reads with MiXCR, one entry per CDR3 protein. The sample carries roughly 320,000 distinct CDR3 sequences, roughly a fifth recorded once. Trimming removed 8 bases from V and 6 bases from J, with 15 bases in between. There are 12 residues in the CDR3. The specimen was naive CD8+ T cells from blood, with Jurkat cell RNA spiked in. The subset denotes: FACS-sorted CD8+CD4-CCR7+CD45RA+ naive T cells. The J gene is TRBJ2-7, the V gene TRBV5-3; possibly TRBD2 for D (6 bases). TRBV5-3 is noted as an ORF with a role that remains uncertain. The sequence came from a human donor in good health. Some libraries in this study had Jurkat cell RNA spiked in. This CDR3 is CASSAEGGEQYS. CDR3 nucleotide sequence: TGTGCCAGCAGCGCGGAGGGAGGCGAGCAGTACTCC.